This T cell receptor (beta chain) comes out of a study of shared clonotypes between healthy human individuals. Germline V gene lookup returns CDR1 SQVTM and CDR2 ANQGSEA. Trimming removed 4 bases at V and 4 bases at J, with 13 bases between. The CDR3 consists of 13 residues. CD4+ cells yielded CD45RA+ naive and CD45RA-negative memory subsets. TCRdb's table, derived via immunoSEQ multiplex PCR, lists solely in-frame clones and lacks some. The sample consists of 1,500,000 or so clones, roughly 98.5% of them appearing once. Input material: naive CD4+ T cells sorted from blood. Subset in this sample: CD45RA+ positively selected. V usage is TRBV29-1 and J usage is TRBJ1-2, with D possibly TRBD1 on 5 matching bases. The TCR sequence derives from a man aged 25-40 years in good health. The DNA of the CDR3 is TGCAGCGTTGGGCGGAGTGGGGGCTATGGCTACACCTTC. Protein: CSVGRSGGYGYTF.